What follows are 18 T cell receptor beta chains derived from one specimen sequenced in a study of T-cell reconstitution after alpha-beta-depleted transplantation in children. Unique molecular identifiers were built into the TCRbeta library. TCRdb called the PCR reads again in MiXCR, with one record for every CDR3 protein. The table has 380,000 or so distinct CDR3 sequences, 10% to 15% seen once. Sequenced here: PBMCs, sampled from the stem cell graft. All receptors come from a human donor who donated a stem cell graft to a child with Fanconi anemia.

This clonotype came up many times. The chain combines TRBV12-3 or TRBV12-4 with TRBJ1-5; D gene ambiguous. The CDR3 length is 14 residues. V lost 5 bases to trimming and J lost 6 bases, with 14 bases between them. The CDR3 protein is CASSATLTSQPQHF. The CDR3, as DNA: TGTGCCAGCAGTGCAACCTTGACGTCTCAGCCCCAGCATTTT.

J is TRBJ1-4 and V is TRBV5-4; no reliable D call. The CDR3 is made up of 16 amino acids. Looked up from germline, CDR1 is SGHNT and CDR2 is YYREEE (reference sequence). V gave up 0 bases and J gave up 0 bases, with 9 bases separating them. CDR3 coding DNA: TGTGCCAGCAGCTTGGGGGGTTCTTCAACTAATGAAAAACTGTTTTTT. The encoded protein is CASSLGGSSTNEKLFF. The full variable domain, with the rest looked up from reference TRBV5-4 and TRBJ1-4, is ETGVTQSPTHLIKTRGQQVTLRCSSQSGHNTVSWYQQALGQGPQFIFQYYREEENGRGNFPPRFSGLQFPNYSSELNVNALELDDSALYLCASSLGGSSTNEKLFFGSGTQLSVL.

This rearrangement joins TRBV29-1 to TRBJ2-7; maybe TRBD1 (6 bases). CDR3 length equals 15 residues. Trimming took 3 bases from V and 6 from J, leaving 21 bases between them. Germline assignment: CDR1 SQVTM and CDR2 ANQGSEA. CDR3 residues: CSVEMPQGRSGEQYF. The CDR3, as DNA: TGCAGCGTTGAGATGCCACAGGGAAGGTCCGGCGAGCAGTACTTC.

This clonotype was recorded at least ten times. V is TRBV4-3 and J is TRBJ2-3; D call uncertain. The CDR3 loop spans 13 amino acids. Trimming cost V 0 bases and J 9 bases, with 10 bases left between them. Germline loops: CDR1 LGHNA, CDR2 YSLEER. The DNA for the CDR3 is TGCGCCAGCAGCCAAGAGAACGAGAGAACGCAGTATTTT. Encoded protein: CASSQENERTQYF.

Only a few counts were recorded for this clonotype. J is TRBJ2-7 and V is TRBV10-1; D call uncertain. Looked up from germline, CDR1 is WNHNN and CDR2 is SYGVQD (reference sequence). This CDR3 has 14 residues. The V end lost 7 bases, the J end lost 0 bases, and 13 bases lay between the germline ends. The CDR3 sequence is CASNPGLDSYEQYF. For the CDR3, the DNA is TGCGCCAGCAATCCTGGTTTGGACTCCTACGAGCAGTACTTC.

This clonotype has a handful of counts. The V and J genes are TRBV3-1 and TRBJ1-1; D is undetermined. With 3 bases removed from V and 7 bases from J, the gap between germline ends came to 9 bases. CDR1 LGHDT and CDR2 YNNKEL come from the germline V gene (reference sequence). This CDR3 is 12 amino acids long. In DNA, the CDR3 is TGTGCCAGCAGCCATCCAGAGAGTGAAGCTTTCTTT. This encodes CASSHPESEAFF. The variable domain in full, completed from reference TRBV3-1 and TRBJ1-1, reads DTAVSQTPKYLVTQMGNDKSIKCEQNLGHDTMYWYKQDSKKFLKIMFSYNNKELIINETVPNRFSPKSPDKAHLNLHINSLELGDSAVYFCASSHPESEAFFGQGTRLTVV.

The chain carries TRBV11-2 and TRBJ2-7, with a weak D call TRBD1 (5 bases). Trimming took off 5 bases at V and 4 bases at J, with 12 bases between the two ends. This CDR3 is built from 13 residues. The germline V gene encodes CDR1 SGHAT and CDR2 FQNNGV. The CDR3 is CASSQDIKYEQYV. In nucleotides, the CDR3 is TGTGCCAGCAGCCAGGACATAAAATACGAGCAGTACGTC.

This clonotype has just one count. The junction shows a germline mismatch at one end, possibly a read error. The chain joins TRBV6-5 to TRBJ2-5, with D possibly being TRBD2 (6 bases). Germline-derived CDR1 and CDR2 are MNHEY and SVGAGI. The CDR3 loop spans 12 amino acids. In DNA, the CDR3 is TGTGCCAGCAGCCCTGCTGGGACTCGATGGGACTTC. The encoded protein is CASSPAGTRWDF.

The chain is built from TRBV15 and TRBJ2-3, with D uncertain. Trimming left V 3 bases short and J 2 bases short, with 18 bases between. Germline CDR1 is LNHNV and CDR2 is YYDKDF (reference sequence). The CDR3 sequence is 17 residues long. In DNA, the CDR3 is TGTGCCACCAGCAGGGGCGCCCCCACTACCTCCACAGATACGCAGTATTTT. This sequence encodes CATSRGAPTTSTDTQYF. Together with reference TRBV15 and TRBJ2-3, the CDR3 gives the full variable domain: DAMVIQNPRYQVTQFGKPVTLSCSQTLNHNVMYWYQQKSSQAPKLLFHYYDKDFNNEADTPDNFQSRRPNTSFCFLDIRSPGLGDTAMYLCATSRGAPTTSTDTQYFGPGTRLTVL.

This clonotype was seen only a few times. The chain combines TRBV5-4 with TRBJ2-1; D might be TRBD1 (6 bases). This CDR3 has 14 amino acids. The germline CDR1 and CDR2 sequences are SGHNT and YYREEE (reference sequence). V lost 1 base, J lost 5 bases, and 10 bases lay in between. CDR3 in DNA: TGTGCCAGCAGCTTGACAGGGATACACAATGAGCAGTTCTTC. Translated: CASSLTGIHNEQFF.

Only a few counts were recorded for this clonotype. The rearrangement uses TRBV6-2 or TRBV6-3 and TRBJ1-2; D is undetermined. The CDR3 length is 14 residues. The V end was cut by 0 bases, the J end by 4 bases, with 9 bases between. The germline gives CDR1 MNHEY, CDR2 SVGEGT. CDR3 protein: CASSYSRTGYGYTF. CDR3 coding DNA: TGTGCCAGCAGTTACTCGAGGACCGGCTATGGCTACACCTTC.

This clonotype was counted between two and nine times. The chain recombines TRBV12-3 or TRBV12-4 with TRBJ2-5, with TRBD2 matching 14 bases. V gave up 6 bases and J gave up 5 bases; unmatched junction bases: 5. CDR3 size: 15 residues. The CDR3 loop reads CASRVTSGGAETQYF. The CDR3 region has the DNA TGTGCCAGCAGAGTGACTAGCGGGGGGGCGGAGACCCAGTACTTC.

This clonotype was found many times. The CDR3, as DNA: TGCGCCAGCAGCTTGGCCCCCCCAACGAGCTCCTACAATGAGCAGTTCTTC. Protein: CASSLAPPTSSYNEQFF. The V and J genes are TRBV5-1 and TRBJ2-1, with D unclear. The CDR3 runs 17 residues. The germline V gene has CDR1 SGHRS and CDR2 YFSETQ. V lost 0 bases, J lost 0 bases, and 13 bases lay in between.

This clonotype showed up just a few times. This chain's CDR3 is CSVTGGLGNYGYTF. DNA of the CDR3: TGCAGCGTGACCGGGGGCTTAGGGAACTATGGCTACACCTTC. J is TRBJ1-2 and V is TRBV29-1; D might be TRBD1 (6 bases). Trimming pared 6 bases from V and 2 bases from J, leaving 16 bases between. The CDR3 extends over 14 amino acids. Germline V gives CDR1 SQVTM, CDR2 ANQGSEA. Combining the CDR3 with reference TRBV29-1 and TRBJ1-2 gives the whole variable domain SAVISQKPSRDICQRGTSLTIQCQVDSQVTMMFWYRQQPGQSLTLIATANQGSEATYESGFVIDKFPISRPNLTFSTLTVSNMSPEDSSIYLCSVTGGLGNYGYTFGSGTRLTVV.

At least ten counts were recorded for this clonotype. The chain has TRBV7-8 and TRBJ1-1, with D possibly TRBD1 on 6 matching bases. The V gene lost 0 bases and the J gene lost 0 bases, with 8 bases spanning the gap. Germline CDR1 and CDR2: SGHVS and FQNEAQ. This CDR3 is built from 15 residues. The CDR3 DNA follows: TGTGCCAGCAGCTTAGCGAGGGGGATGAACACTGAAGCTTTCTTT. Residues: CASSLARGMNTEAFF.

This clonotype has a count of ten or more. The chain is built from TRBV2 and TRBJ2-3; no definite D call. The germline V gene encodes CDR1 SNHLY and CDR2 FYNNEI. The CDR3 extends over 15 amino acids. V was trimmed by 6 bases and J by 2 bases, leaving 15 bases between them. CDR3 loop: CASSEQGTPTDTQYF. CDR3 DNA: TGTGCCAGCAGCGAACAAGGCACCCCCACAGATACGCAGTATTTT.

This clonotype was seen only a few times. The rearrangement links TRBV5-6 to TRBJ1-1; possibly TRBD1 for D (5 bases). Germline loops: CDR1 SGHDT, CDR2 YYEEEE. The CDR3 runs to 13 residues. Trimming took off 5 bases at V and 5 bases at J, with 13 bases between the two ends. CDR3 amino acids: CASSSGFRTEAFF. The CDR3 DNA is TGTGCCAGCAGTTCAGGGTTCCGGACTGAAGCTTTCTTT.

This clonotype was counted between two and nine times. The chain carries TRBV6-4 and TRBJ1-5; maybe TRBD1 (5 bases). Germline V gene lookup returns CDR1 MRHNA and CDR2 SNTAGT. CDR3 length: 20 amino acids. The V end was cut by 2 bases, the J end by 6 bases, with 29 bases between. CDR3: CASSDPEPREKAPRSQPQHF. The DNA for the CDR3 is TGTGCCAGCAGTGACCCCGAACCCAGGGAGAAAGCCCCCAGGAGTCAGCCCCAGCATTTT.